This T cell receptor beta chain derives from a study of T-cell memory formation after mild COVID-19. Study outcomes and limitations: The finding that pre-infection memory included some responding clones suggested that cross-reactive memory joined. Clones shrinking from day 15 to 85 showed even CD4/CD8 mixes; later expanders tilted CD4+. The main location of contracting CD4+ clones was CM and EM, and that of contracting CD8+ clones was EMRA.

Each CDR3 protein gets one entry after TCRdb re-called the 5' RACE reads with MiXCR. The top ten hold around a fifth of the sample, which has 350,000 to 500,000 distinct CDR3 sequences, about 20% seen once. CDR3 length: 16 amino acids. Germline CDR1 and CDR2: SGHTA and FQGNSA. V shed 5 bases, J shed 8 bases, and the junction held 13 bases outside the gene matches. This clonotype was observed a few times. Its antigen is unidentified. The J gene is TRBJ1-4, the V gene TRBV7-2; 8 bases fit TRBD1. The receptor was derived from a man aged 18 to 30 who had mild COVID-19 (a few samples of this study predate the infection). Cell type and time point are not known. Sequencing input: PBMCs or a T cell subset sorted from them (not recorded which). CDR3 in DNA: TGTGCCAGCAGCCCCAATTTTTTGGACAGGGAAGAAAAACTGTTTTTT. Amino acids: CASSPNFLDREEKLFF.